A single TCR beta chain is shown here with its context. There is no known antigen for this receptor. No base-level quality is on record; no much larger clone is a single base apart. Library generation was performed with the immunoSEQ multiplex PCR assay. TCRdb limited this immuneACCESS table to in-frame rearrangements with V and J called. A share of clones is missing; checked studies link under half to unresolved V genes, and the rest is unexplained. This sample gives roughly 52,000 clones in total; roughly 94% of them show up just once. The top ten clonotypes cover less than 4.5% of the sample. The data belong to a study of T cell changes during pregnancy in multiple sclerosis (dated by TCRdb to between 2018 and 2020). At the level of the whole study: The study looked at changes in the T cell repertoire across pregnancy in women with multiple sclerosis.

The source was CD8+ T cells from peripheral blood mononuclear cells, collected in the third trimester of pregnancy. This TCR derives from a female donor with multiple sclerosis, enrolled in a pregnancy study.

The nucleotides read TGTGCCAGCAGCACAGGGGAAGTGAACACCGGGGAGCTGTTTTTT. This gives the protein CASSTGEVNTGELFF. Recombination linked TRBV7-9 to TRBJ2-2, and 7 junction bases match TRBD1. Counted from cysteine to phenylalanine, this CDR3 has 15 amino acids. The CDR3 DNA has 45 bases and is translated from base 1. Looking up the germline V gene (reference sequence) yields CDR1 SEHNR and CDR2 FQNEAQ. Trimmed from V: 5 bases; trimmed from J: 1 base; junction bases lacking a gene match: 4.